The following is a T cell receptor (beta chain) sequence with its context. What it binds is unknown. The source of the sample is a study of T cell repertoires in cytomegalovirus infection. The CDR3 loop spans 15 amino acids. V shed 10 bases and J shed 2 bases, with 17 bases lying between them. Germline CDR1 MDHEN, CDR2 SYDVKM. Each CDR3 protein is one row after TCRdb ran MiXCR on the reads. This sample has 750,000 to 950,000 distinct CDR3 sequences, with 25% to 30% found just once. Overall study findings and caveats: The ex vivo response was dominated by HLA-C-restricted CMV-specific TCR beta clonotypes.

The sequenced sample was cultured CD8+ T cells from PBMCs, obtained from culture after CMV antigen stimulation. The genes are TRBV28 and TRBJ2-2; D gene unclear. The TCR was taken from a human donor in good health (CMV status not recorded). Some clones in this sample may be carry-over from other donors' samples. In nucleotides, the CDR3 is TGTGCCACCAGGAACTCCCGGGTTAACACCGGGGAGCTGTTTTTT. Translating gives CATRNSRVNTGELFF.